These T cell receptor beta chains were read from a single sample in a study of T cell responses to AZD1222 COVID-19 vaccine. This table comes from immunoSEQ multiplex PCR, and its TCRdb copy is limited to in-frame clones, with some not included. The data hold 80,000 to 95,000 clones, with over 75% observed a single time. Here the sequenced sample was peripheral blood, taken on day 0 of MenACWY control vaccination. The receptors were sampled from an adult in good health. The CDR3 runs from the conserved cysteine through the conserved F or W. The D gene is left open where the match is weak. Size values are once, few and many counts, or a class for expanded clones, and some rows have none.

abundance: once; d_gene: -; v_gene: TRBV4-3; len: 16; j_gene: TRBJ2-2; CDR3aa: CASSQGTGLNTGELFF; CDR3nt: TGCGCCAGCAGCCAGGGGACGGGACTTAACACCGGGGAGCTGTTTTTT
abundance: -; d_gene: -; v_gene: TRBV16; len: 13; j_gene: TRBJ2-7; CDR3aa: CASSLVRGFEQYF; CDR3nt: TGTGCCAGCAGCCTTGTAAGGGGTTTCGAGCAGTACTTC
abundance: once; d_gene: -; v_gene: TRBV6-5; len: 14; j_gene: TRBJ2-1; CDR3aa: CASSYGTWGHEQFF; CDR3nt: TGTGCCAGCAGTTACGGGACCTGGGGTCATGAGCAGTTCTTC
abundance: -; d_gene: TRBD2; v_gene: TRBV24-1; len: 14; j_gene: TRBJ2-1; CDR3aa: CATSGGLAPPEQFF; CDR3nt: TGTGCCACCAGTGGGGGACTAGCCCCTCCAGAGCAGTTCTTC
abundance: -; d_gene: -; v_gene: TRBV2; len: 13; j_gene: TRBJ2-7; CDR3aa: CASSFFQSYEQYF; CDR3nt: TGTGCCAGCAGCTTCTTCCAGTCCTACGAGCAGTACTTC
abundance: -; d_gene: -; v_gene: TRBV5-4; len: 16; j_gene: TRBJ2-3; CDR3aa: CASSLGDGRLPDTQYF; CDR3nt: TGTGCCAGCAGCCTGGGGGATGGGCGGCTACCAGATACGCAGTATTTT
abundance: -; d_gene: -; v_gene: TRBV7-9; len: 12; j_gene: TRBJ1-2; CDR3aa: CASSQMGGGYTF; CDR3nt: TGTGCCAGCAGTCAAATGGGGGGAGGCTACACCTTC
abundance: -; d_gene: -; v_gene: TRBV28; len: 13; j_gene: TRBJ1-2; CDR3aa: CASTPVLGYGYTF; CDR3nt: TGTGCCAGCACCCCCGTTTTGGGCTATGGCTACACCTTC
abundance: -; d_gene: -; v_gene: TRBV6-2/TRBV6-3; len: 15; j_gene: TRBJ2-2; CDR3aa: CASSFSRGSAGELFF; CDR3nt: TGTGCCAGCAGTTTTAGTAGGGGGAGTGCCGGGGAGCTGTTTTTT
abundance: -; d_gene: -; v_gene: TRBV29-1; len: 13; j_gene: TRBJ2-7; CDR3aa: CSVESRASYEQYF; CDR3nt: TGCAGCGTTGAGAGTCGGGCCTCCTACGAGCAGTACTTC
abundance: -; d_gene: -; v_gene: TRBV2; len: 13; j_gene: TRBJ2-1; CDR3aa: CASRDTLYNEQFF; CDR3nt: TGTGCCAGCCGGGACACTCTTTACAATGAGCAGTTCTTC